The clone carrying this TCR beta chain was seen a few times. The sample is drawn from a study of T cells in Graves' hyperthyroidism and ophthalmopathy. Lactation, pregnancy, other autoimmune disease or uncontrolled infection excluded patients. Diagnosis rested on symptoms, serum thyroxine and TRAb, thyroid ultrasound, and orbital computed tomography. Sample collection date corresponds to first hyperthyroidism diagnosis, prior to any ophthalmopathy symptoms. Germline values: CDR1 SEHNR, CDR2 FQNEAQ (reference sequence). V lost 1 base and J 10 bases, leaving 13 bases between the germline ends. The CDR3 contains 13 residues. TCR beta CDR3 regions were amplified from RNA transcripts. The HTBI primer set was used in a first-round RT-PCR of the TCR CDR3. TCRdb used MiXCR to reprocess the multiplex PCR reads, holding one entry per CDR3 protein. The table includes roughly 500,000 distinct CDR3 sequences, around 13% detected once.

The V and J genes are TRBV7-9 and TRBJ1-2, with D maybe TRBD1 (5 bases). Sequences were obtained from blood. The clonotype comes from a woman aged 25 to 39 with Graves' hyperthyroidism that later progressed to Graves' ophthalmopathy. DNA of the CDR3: TGTGCCAGCAGCTTAGAGGGCAGGGCTGACTACACCTTC. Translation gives CASSLEGRADYTF.